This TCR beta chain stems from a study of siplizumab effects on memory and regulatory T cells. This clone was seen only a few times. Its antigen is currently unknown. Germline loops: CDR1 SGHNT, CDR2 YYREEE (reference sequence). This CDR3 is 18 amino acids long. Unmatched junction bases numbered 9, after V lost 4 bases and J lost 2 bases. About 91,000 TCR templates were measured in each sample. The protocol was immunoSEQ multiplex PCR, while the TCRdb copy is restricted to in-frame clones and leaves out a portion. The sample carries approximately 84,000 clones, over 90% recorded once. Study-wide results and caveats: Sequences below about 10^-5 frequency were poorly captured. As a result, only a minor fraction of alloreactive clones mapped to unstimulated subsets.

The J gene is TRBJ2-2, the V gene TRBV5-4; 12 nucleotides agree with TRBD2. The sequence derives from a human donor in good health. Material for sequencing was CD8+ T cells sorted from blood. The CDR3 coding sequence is TGTGCCAGCAGCCAAAAGACTAGCGGGAGCGATAACACCGGGGAGCTGTTTTTT. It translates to CASSQKTSGSDNTGELFF.